These 27 T cell receptor beta chains were all obtained from the same sample, sequenced in a study of OX40 agonist ivuxolimab in advanced cancers. Profiled with immunoSEQ multiplex PCR; TCRdb holds only in-frame clones, not every one. The data contain about 60,000 clones, approximately 86% of them seen just once; the ten biggest clones take up 3.5% to 5%. Sample: CD4+ or CD8+ T cells sorted from blood, taken in a trial of the OX40 agonist ivuxolimab. The receptor source for this set is an adult with an advanced solid tumor such as melanoma, head and neck, liver or kidney cancer.

The chain links TRBV2 to TRBJ1-1; the match to TRBD1 covers 8 bases. Looked up from germline, CDR1 is SNHLY and CDR2 is FYNNEI. The CDR3 sequence is 14 residues long. The ends lost 7 bases at V and 4 bases at J; junction bases unmatched: 8. The CDR3: CASIGTGRTTEAFF. The CDR3 DNA is TGTGCCAGCATTGGGACAGGAAGAACCACTGAAGCTTTCTTT.

This chain links TRBV5-4 with TRBJ1-1; 7 nucleotides line up with TRBD1. CDR3 length: 13 amino acids. Germline CDR1 SGHNT, CDR2 YYREEE (reference sequence). V lost 3 bases, J lost 3 bases, and 2 bases stayed unmatched. The CDR3 region is CASSWDSHTEAFF. Written as DNA, the CDR3 is TGTGCCAGCAGCTGGGACAGTCACACTGAAGCTTTCTTT.

The genes are TRBV28 and TRBJ2-7, with TRBD1 as a possible D gene (6 bases). The CDR3 consists of 14 residues. V was clipped by 2 bases and J by 3 bases, with 11 bases between them. CDR1 is MDHEN and CDR2 is SYDVKM in the germline V gene. The CDR3 protein is CASSLATGSYEQYF. In DNA form, the CDR3 reads TGTGCCAGCAGTTTAGCGACAGGTAGCTACGAGCAGTACTTC.

This clone was picked up one time. This chain uses TRBV27 with TRBJ2-7; TRBD1 matches at 7 bases. Per the germline V gene, CDR1 is MNHEY and CDR2 is SMNVEV (reference sequence). The V segment lost 6 bases and the J segment 4 bases; nucleotides outside the gene matches: 9. The CDR3 runs 14 residues. The DNA of the CDR3 is TGTGCCAGCAGCCCCCCAGGGGACAGATACGAGCAGTACTTC. Translating it yields CASSPPGDRYEQYF.

The chain carries TRBV4-3 and TRBJ1-6, with D uncertain. The CDR3 contains 13 residues. The V gene lost 0 bases and the J gene lost 10 bases, with 7 bases spanning the gap. Germline values: CDR1 LGHNA, CDR2 YSLEER. CDR3 in DNA: TGCGCCAGCAGCCAAGAATCGGGGTCACCCCTCCACTTT. It encodes CASSQESGSPLHF.

This chain links TRBV29-1 with TRBJ2-7; D is perhaps TRBD2 (5 bases). The germline V gene has CDR1 SQVTM and CDR2 ANQGSEA. The CDR3 consists of 11 residues. The germline V and J ends were trimmed by 3 bases and 6 bases, with 9 bases remaining between them. The CDR3 is CSVDKAGEQYF. The CDR3, as DNA: TGCAGCGTTGACAAGGCGGGCGAGCAGTACTTC.

V is TRBV6-5 and J is TRBJ1-6; D remains ambiguous. CDR1 MNHEY and CDR2 SVGAGI come from the germline V gene. The ends were cut back, 8 bases at V and 12 bases at J, with 14 bases in the middle. The CDR3 runs 12 residues. The CDR3 sequence is CASGNPGKPLHF. The DNA of the CDR3 is TGTGCCAGCGGGAACCCGGGAAAACCCCTCCACTTT.

V gene TRBV5-1 combines with J gene TRBJ2-6; D unclear. The CDR3 contains 17 residues. Per the germline V gene, CDR1 is SGHRS and CDR2 is YFSETQ. Trimming removed 0 bases from V and 2 bases from J, with 12 bases in between. CDR3 residues: CASSLGSTATGANVLTF. The CDR3 nucleotides are TGCGCCAGCAGCTTGGGGTCGACTGCGACTGGGGCCAACGTCCTGACTTTC.

This chain links TRBV5-1 with TRBJ1-2; D not resolved. The V gene lost 1 base and the J gene lost 7 bases, with 14 bases spanning the gap. This CDR3 spans 14 amino acids. Germline V gives CDR1 SGHRS, CDR2 YFSETQ. The CDR3: CASSLTTSGGGYTF. The CDR3 region has the DNA TGCGCCAGCAGCTTGACGACTTCAGGCGGTGGCTACACCTTC. The whole variable domain, remainder taken from reference TRBV5-1 and TRBJ1-2, is KAGVTQTPRYLIKTRGQQVTLSCSPISGHRSVSWYQQTPGQGLQFLFEYFSETQRNKGNFPGRFSGRQFSNSRSEMNVSTLELGDSALYLCASSLTTSGGGYTFGSGTRLTVV.

This chain uses TRBV29-1 with TRBJ2-3; D not resolved. Trimming left V 5 bases short and J 5 bases short, with 8 bases between. The CDR3 consists of 11 residues. Germline CDR1 is SQVTM and CDR2 is ANQGSEA. CDR3 loop: CSVHRIDTQYF. For the CDR3, the DNA is TGCAGCGTTCATCGTATAGATACGCAGTATTTT.

The rearrangement uses TRBV5-1 and TRBJ2-3, with D maybe TRBD2 (5 bases). CDR1 is SGHRS and CDR2 is YFSETQ in the germline V gene. CDR3 length: 13 amino acids. V was pared by 4 bases and J by 10 bases, with 16 bases between. The chain's CDR3 is CASSPGQTEAQYF. The CDR3 DNA sequence: TGCGCCAGCAGCCCGGGCCAAACGGAGGCGCAGTATTTT.

In its sample, this clone was seen a few times. The rearrangement uses TRBV29-1 and TRBJ1-1; no reliable D call. The CDR3 length is 12 residues. V shed 4 bases and J shed 4 bases, with 10 bases lying between them. In germline, CDR1 is SQVTM, CDR2 ANQGSEA. CDR3 DNA sequence: TGCAGCGTTGGACGGGAGGGCACTGAAGCTTTCTTT. Encoded protein: CSVGREGTEAFF.

This clone was detected a few times. In nucleotides, the CDR3 is TGTGCCAGCAGCCCTCGGTTGGAGACCCAGTACTTC. Its protein is CASSPRLETQYF. The V call is TRBV7-6, the J call TRBJ2-5; D is ambiguous. Trimming cost V 5 bases and J 5 bases, with 9 bases left between them. CDR3 size: 12 residues. CDR1 and CDR2 (germline): SGHVS, FNYEAQ.

The chain is built from TRBV6-1 and TRBJ1-4; D ambiguous. The V end lost 6 bases, the J end lost 4 bases, and 9 bases lay between the germline ends. Germline CDR1 MNHNS, CDR2 SASEGT. The CDR3 runs to 13 residues. CDR3 sequence (DNA): TGTGCCAGCAGGAAGGGTCTTAATGAAAAACTGTTTTTT. It is translated as CASRKGLNEKLFF.

The rearrangement uses TRBV19 and TRBJ2-5; 10 nucleotides agree with TRBD1. CDR3 length: 14 amino acids. J was trimmed by 5 bases and V by 5 bases; bases with no gene match: 5. Germline assignment: CDR1 LNHDA and CDR2 SQIVND (reference sequence). Written as DNA, the CDR3 is TGTGCCAGTAGTTCCGGACAGGGGGGTGAGACCCAGTACTTC. Residues: CASSSGQGGETQYF.

The rearrangement joins TRBV7-6 to TRBJ2-7; unclear D gene. This CDR3 is 14 amino acids long. CDR1 is SGHVS, CDR2 FNYEAQ, per germline. The ends were cut back, 1 base at V and 2 bases at J, with 9 bases in the middle. CDR3 nucleotide sequence: TGTGCCAGCAGCTTAGAGGCAGGAACCTACGAGCAGTACTTC. Amino acids: CASSLEAGTYEQYF.

This chain joins TRBV9 and TRBJ1-1; the D gene is possibly TRBD1 (6 bases). Germline assignment: CDR1 SGDLS and CDR2 YYNGEE. The V end was cut by 2 bases, the J end by 4 bases, with 15 bases between. This CDR3 is built from 15 residues. The CDR3 DNA reads TGTGCCAGCAGCGTCTCGGGGGCGCCTGGCACTGAAGCTTTCTTT. It is translated as CASSVSGAPGTEAFF. Full variable domain (missing parts from reference TRBV9 and TRBJ1-1): DSGVTQTPKHLITATGQRVTLRCSPRSGDLSVYWYQQSLDQGLQFLIQYYNGEERAKGNILERFSAQQFPDLHSELNLSSLELGDSALYFCASSVSGAPGTEAFFGQGTRLTVV.

The V gene is TRBV18, the J gene TRBJ2-2; tentatively, D is TRBD1 (6 bases). Trimming took off 4 bases at V and 5 bases at J, with 11 bases between the two ends. CDR3 size: 14 residues. Germline CDR1 and CDR2: KGHSH and LQKENI. This CDR3 is CASSLGQSTGELFF. The CDR3 nucleotides read TGTGCCAGCTCACTTGGACAGTCAACCGGGGAGCTGTTTTTT.

J is TRBJ2-1 and V is TRBV30; the D is unclear. CDR3 size: 15 residues. Between the trimmed V and J ends, which lost 4 bases and 7 bases, there was a span of 20 bases. CDR1 is GTSNPN and CDR2 is SVGIG in the germline V gene (reference sequence). CDR3 nucleotide sequence: TGTGCCTGGAAGGGTCTTCGCGTGGGTATGAATGAGCAGTTCTTC. Its translation is CAWKGLRVGMNEQFF.

This chain connects TRBV19 to TRBJ1-1; D is possibly TRBD1 (6 bases). Germline V gene data show CDR1 as LNHDA and CDR2 as SQIVND (reference sequence). The V gene lost 4 bases and the J gene lost 2 bases, with 11 bases spanning the gap. CDR3 length equals 14 residues. The CDR3 coding sequence is TGTGCCAGTAGTACCCGGACAGAAAACACTGAAGCTTTCTTT. Protein: CASSTRTENTEAFF.

J is TRBJ2-6 and V is TRBV9; the D gene is possibly TRBD2 (7 bases). Germline CDR1 SGDLS, CDR2 YYNGEE. CDR3 length: 19 residues. V was cut by 4 bases and J by 4 bases, with 24 bases left in between. CDR3 protein: CASSPPVEGGIGGANVLTF. The CDR3 DNA follows: TGTGCCAGCAGCCCCCCCGTCGAGGGGGGGATTGGAGGGGCCAACGTCCTGACTTTC. Together with reference TRBV9 and TRBJ2-6, the CDR3 gives the full variable domain: DSGVTQTPKHLITATGQRVTLRCSPRSGDLSVYWYQQSLDQGLQFLIQYYNGEERAKGNILERFSAQQFPDLHSELNLSSLELGDSALYFCASSPPVEGGIGGANVLTFGAGSRLTVL.

The CDR3 nucleotides are TGCGCCAGCAGCCAACGGCGGGGAAGCACTGAAGCTTTCTTT. This encodes CASSQRRGSTEAFF. The J gene is TRBJ1-1, the V gene TRBV4-3; D is unresolved. The germline gives CDR1 LGHNA, CDR2 YSLEER. The V end was cut by 2 bases, the J end by 4 bases, with 11 bases between. This CDR3 region has 14 residues.

The V and J genes are TRBV14 and TRBJ2-2; D is perhaps TRBD1 (6 bases). V lost 3 bases, J lost 0 bases, and 14 bases lay in between. This CDR3 contains 17 residues. The V gene's germline CDR1 is SGHDN and CDR2 FVKESK. The CDR3 DNA reads TGTGCCAGCAGCCAGAAACTTTGGACAGCGAACACCGGGGAGCTGTTTTTT. Translation gives CASSQKLWTANTGELFF.

The V call is TRBV7-3, the J call TRBJ1-1; the D gene is possibly TRBD1 (5 bases). The CDR3 length is 15 residues. The V end was cut by 5 bases, the J end by 4 bases, with 17 bases between. Per germline, CDR1 SGHTA and CDR2 FQGTGA. The DNA for the CDR3 is TGTGCCAGCAGCCCTAATACCGGGGGAGCCACTGAAGCTTTCTTT. Protein: CASSPNTGGATEAFF.

This clone was seen a few times. Within the sample, other DNA sequences also encode this same CDR3. The chain joins TRBV6-1 to TRBJ1-6, with 7 bases matching TRBD1. This CDR3 contains 14 residues. V shed 5 bases and J 5 bases; nucleotides not matched to a gene: 3. The germline CDR1 and CDR2 sequences are MNHNS and SASEGT. CDR3 nucleotides: TGTGCCAGCAGTCCCGGGACAGATAATTCACCCCTCCACTTT. Its protein is CASSPGTDNSPLHF.

This clone showed up just once. The J gene is TRBJ1-3, the V gene TRBV9; D may be TRBD1 (6 bases). V lost 2 bases to trimming and J lost 5 bases, with 26 bases between them. From germline, CDR1 is SGDLS and CDR2 YYNGEE. The CDR3 contains 19 residues. The CDR3 DNA reads TGTGCCAGCAGCGTCGCCCCCCTTCAAGACAGGACAGATAGAAACACCATATATTTT. Protein: CASSVAPLQDRTDRNTIYF.

This clone was counted a single time. The J gene is TRBJ2-1, the V gene TRBV4-3; D uncertain. CDR1 and CDR2 (germline): LGHNA, YSLEER. The CDR3 has 13 amino acids. Trimming removed 0 bases at V and 3 bases at J, with 3 bases between. CDR3 bases: TGCGCCAGCAGCCAAGACTACTACAATGAGCAGTTCTTC. As protein: CASSQDYYNEQFF.